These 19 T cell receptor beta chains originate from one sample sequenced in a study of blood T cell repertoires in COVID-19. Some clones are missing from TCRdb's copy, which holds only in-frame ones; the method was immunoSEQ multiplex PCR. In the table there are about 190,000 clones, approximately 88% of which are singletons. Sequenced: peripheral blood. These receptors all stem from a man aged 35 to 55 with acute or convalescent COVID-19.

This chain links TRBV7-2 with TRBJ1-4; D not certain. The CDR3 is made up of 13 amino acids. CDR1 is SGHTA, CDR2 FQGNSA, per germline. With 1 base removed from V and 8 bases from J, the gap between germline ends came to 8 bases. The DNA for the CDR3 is TGTGCCAGCAGCTTAGAGCAGAGGGAAAAACTGTTTTTT. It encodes CASSLEQREKLFF. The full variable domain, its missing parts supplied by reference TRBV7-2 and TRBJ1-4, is GAGVSQSPSNKVTEKGKDVELRCDPISGHTALYWYRQSLGQGLEFLIYFQGNSAPDKSGLPSDRFSAERTGGSVSTLTIQRTQQEDSAVYLCASSLEQREKLFFGSGTQLSVL.

CDR3 protein: CASSLGGLPNTEAFF. The CDR3 DNA follows: TGTGCCAGCAGCTTAGGGGGACTTCCGAACACTGAAGCTTTCTTT. The chain carries TRBV7-2 and TRBJ1-1; tentative D call: TRBD1 (5 bases). The CDR3 contains 15 residues. Germline CDR1 and CDR2: SGHTA and FQGNSA. V was clipped by 1 base and J by 1 base, with 10 bases between them.

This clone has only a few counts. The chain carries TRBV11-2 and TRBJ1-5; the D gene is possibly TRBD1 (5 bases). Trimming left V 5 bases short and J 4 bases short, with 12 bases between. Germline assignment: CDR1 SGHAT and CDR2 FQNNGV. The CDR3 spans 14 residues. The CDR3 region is CASSPAGGNQPQHF. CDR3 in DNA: TGTGCCAGCAGCCCCGCCGGGGGGAATCAGCCCCAGCATTTT.

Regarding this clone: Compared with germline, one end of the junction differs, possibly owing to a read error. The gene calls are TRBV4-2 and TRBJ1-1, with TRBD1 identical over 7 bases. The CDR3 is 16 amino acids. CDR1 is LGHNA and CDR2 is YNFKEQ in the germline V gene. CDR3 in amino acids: CASSPQGRTGVAKVVF. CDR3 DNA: TGTGCCAGCAGCCCCCAAGGGAGGACAGGAGTTGCGAAGGTGGTCTTT.

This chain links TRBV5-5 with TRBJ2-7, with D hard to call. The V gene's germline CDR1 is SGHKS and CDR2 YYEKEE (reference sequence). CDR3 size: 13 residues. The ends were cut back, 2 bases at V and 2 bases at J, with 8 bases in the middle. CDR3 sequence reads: CASSLPQTYEQYF. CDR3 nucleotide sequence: TGTGCCAGCAGCTTACCACAAACCTACGAGCAGTACTTC.

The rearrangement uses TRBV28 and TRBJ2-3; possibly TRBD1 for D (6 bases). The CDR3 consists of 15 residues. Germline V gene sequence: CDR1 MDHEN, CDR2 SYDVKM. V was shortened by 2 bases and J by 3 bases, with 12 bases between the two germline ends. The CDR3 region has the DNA TGTGCCAGCAGTTTACTGGGGGCTGGTACAGATACGCAGTATTTT. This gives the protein CASSLLGAGTDTQYF.

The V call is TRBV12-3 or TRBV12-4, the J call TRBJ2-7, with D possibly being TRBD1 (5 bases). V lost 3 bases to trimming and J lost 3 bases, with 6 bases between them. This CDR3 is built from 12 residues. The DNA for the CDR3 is TGTGCCAGCAGTTTCGACAGCTACGAGCAGTACTTC. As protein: CASSFDSYEQYF.

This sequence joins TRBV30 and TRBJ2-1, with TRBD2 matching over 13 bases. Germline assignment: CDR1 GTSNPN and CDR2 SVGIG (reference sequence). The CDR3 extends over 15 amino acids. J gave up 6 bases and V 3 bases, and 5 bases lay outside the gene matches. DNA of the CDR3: TGTGCCTGGAGCAAAGGACTAGCGGGGGTCAATGAGCAGTTCTTC. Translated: CAWSKGLAGVNEQFF.

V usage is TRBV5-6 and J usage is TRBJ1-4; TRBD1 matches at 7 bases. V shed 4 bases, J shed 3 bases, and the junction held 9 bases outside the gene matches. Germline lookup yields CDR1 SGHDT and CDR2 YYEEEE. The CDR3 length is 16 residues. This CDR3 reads CASSLSQGTANEKLFF. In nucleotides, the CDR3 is TGTGCCAGCAGCCTATCGCAGGGGACAGCTAATGAAAAACTGTTTTTT.

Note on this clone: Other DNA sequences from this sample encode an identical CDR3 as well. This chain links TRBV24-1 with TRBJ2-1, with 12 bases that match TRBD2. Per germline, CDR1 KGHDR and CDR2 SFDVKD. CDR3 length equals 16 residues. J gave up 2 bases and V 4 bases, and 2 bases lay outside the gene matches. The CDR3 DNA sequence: TGTGCCACCAGTGACCCTAGCGGGGGGGCCTACAATGAGCAGTTCTTC. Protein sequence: CATSDPSGGAYNEQFF.

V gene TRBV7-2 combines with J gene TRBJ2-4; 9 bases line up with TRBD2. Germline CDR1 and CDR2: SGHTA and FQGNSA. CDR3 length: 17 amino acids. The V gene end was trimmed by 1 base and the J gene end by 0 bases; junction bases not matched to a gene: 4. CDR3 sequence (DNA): TGTGCCAGCAGCTTAGTGGCGGGGGGGCCAGCCAAAAACATTCAGTACTTC. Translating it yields CASSLVAGGPAKNIQYF.

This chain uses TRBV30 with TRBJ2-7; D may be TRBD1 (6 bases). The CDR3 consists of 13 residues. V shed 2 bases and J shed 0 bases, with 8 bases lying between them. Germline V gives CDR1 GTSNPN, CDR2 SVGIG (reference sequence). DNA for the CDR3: TGTGCCTGGAGTATAGGGGGCTCCTACGAGCAGTACTTC. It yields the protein CAWSIGGSYEQYF.

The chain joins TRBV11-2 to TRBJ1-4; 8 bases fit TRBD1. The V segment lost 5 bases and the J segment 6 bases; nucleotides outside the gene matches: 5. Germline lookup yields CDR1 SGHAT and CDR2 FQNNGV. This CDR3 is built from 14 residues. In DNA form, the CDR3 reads TGTGCCAGCAGCCGGACAGGGAGAGATGAAAAACTGTTTTTT. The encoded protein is CASSRTGRDEKLFF.

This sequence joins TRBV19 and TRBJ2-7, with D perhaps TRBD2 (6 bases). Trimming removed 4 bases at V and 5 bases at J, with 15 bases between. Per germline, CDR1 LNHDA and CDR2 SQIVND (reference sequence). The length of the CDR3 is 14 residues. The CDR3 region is CASSRGLQSNEQYF. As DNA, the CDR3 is TGTGCCAGTAGTAGGGGACTGCAAAGCAACGAGCAGTACTTC.

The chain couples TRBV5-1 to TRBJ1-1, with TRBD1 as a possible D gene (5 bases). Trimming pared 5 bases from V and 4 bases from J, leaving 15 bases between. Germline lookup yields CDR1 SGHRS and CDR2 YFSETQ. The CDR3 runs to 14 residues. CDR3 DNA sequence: TGCGCCAGCAGACGGGACTGGGATACCACTGAAGCTTTCTTT. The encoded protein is CASRRDWDTTEAFF.

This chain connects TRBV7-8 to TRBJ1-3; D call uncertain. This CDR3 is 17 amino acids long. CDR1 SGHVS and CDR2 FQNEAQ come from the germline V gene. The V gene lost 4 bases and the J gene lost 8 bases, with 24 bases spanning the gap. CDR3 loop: CASSSPARVLGVDTIYF. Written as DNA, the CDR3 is TGTGCCAGCAGCTCCCCCGCCCGGGTCCTCGGAGTCGACACCATATATTTT.

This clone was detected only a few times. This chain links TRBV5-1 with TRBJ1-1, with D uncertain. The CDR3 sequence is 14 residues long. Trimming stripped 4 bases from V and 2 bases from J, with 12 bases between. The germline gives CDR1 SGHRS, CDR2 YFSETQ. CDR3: CASSRQSLNTEAFF. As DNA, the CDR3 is TGCGCCAGCAGCCGACAATCCCTTAACACTGAAGCTTTCTTT.

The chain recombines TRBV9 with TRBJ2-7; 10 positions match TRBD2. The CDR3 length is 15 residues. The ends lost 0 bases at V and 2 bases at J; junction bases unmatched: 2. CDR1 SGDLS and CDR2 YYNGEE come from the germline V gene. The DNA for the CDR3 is TGTGCCAGCAGCGTAGCTAGCGGGGGAACCTACGAGCAGTACTTC. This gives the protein CASSVASGGTYEQYF.

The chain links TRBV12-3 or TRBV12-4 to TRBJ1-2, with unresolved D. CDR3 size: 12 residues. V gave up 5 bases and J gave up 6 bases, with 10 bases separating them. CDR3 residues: CASSVGSHGYTF. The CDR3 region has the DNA TGTGCCAGCAGTGTCGGTAGTCATGGCTACACCTTC.